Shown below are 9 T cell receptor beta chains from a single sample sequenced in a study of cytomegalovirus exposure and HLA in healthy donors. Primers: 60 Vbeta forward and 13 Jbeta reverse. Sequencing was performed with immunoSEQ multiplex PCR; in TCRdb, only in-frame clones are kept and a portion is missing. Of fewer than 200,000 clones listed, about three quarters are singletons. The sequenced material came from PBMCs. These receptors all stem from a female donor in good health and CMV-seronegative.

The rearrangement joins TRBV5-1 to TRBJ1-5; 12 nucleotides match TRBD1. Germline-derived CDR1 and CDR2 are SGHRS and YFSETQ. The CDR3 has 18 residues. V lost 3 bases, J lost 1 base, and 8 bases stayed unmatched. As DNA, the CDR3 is TGCGCCAGCAGCTGCCGGGACAGGGGGCACAGGAGCAATCAGCCCCAGCATTTT. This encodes CASSCRDRGHRSNQPQHF.

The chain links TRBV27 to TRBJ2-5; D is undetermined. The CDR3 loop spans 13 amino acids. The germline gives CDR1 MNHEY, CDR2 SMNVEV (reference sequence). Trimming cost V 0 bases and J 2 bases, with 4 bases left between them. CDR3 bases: TGTGCCAGCAGTTTATCCCTTCAAGAGACCCAGTACTTC. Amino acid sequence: CASSLSLQETQYF.

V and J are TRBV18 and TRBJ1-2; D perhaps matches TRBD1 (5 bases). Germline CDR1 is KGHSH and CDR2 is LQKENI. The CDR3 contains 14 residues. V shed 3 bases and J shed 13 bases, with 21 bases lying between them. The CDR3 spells CASSPSRDSLGATF. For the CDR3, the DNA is TGTGCCAGCTCACCGTCTCGGGACTCACTAGGAGCCACCTTC.

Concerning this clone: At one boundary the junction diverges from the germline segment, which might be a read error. CDR3 residues: CASSPGQLISGANGLTF. DNA for the CDR3: TGTGCCAGCAGCCCGGGACAGTTAATCTCTGGGGCCAACGGCCTGACTTTC. V usage is TRBV9 and J usage is TRBJ2-6, with 7 bases that match TRBD1. The CDR3 totals 17 residues. Germline lookup yields CDR1 SGDLS and CDR2 YYNGEE.

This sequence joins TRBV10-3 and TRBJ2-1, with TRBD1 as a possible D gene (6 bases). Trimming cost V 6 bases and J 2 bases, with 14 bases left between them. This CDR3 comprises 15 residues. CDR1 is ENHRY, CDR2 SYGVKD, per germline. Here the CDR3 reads CAIRRTGLTYNEQFF. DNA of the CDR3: TGTGCCATCAGAAGAACAGGGCTTACCTACAATGAGCAGTTCTTC.

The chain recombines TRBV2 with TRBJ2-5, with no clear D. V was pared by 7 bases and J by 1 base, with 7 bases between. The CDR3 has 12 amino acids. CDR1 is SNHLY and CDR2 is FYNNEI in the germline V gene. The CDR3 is CASTRGQETQYF. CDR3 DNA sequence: TGTGCCAGCACCCGAGGCCAAGAGACCCAGTACTTC.

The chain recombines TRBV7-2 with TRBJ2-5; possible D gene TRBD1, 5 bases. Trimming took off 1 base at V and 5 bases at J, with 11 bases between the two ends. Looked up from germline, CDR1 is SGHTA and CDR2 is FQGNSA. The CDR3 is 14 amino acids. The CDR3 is CASSLGAGRETQYF. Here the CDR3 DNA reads TGTGCCAGCAGCTTAGGGGCAGGGCGGGAGACCCAGTACTTC.

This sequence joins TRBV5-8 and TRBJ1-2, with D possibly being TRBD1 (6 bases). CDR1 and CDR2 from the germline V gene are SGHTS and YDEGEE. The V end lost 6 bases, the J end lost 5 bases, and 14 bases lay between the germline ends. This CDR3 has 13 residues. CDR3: CASTLGGQYGYTF. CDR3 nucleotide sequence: TGTGCCAGCACCTTAGGCGGACAGTATGGCTACACCTTC.

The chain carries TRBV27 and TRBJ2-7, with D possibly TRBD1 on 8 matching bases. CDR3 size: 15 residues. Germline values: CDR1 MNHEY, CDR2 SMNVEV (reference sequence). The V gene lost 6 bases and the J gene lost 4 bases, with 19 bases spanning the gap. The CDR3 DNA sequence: TGTGCCAGCAGCTACAGGGGGGGCAGTACATACGAGCAGTACTTC. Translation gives CASSYRGGSTYEQYF.